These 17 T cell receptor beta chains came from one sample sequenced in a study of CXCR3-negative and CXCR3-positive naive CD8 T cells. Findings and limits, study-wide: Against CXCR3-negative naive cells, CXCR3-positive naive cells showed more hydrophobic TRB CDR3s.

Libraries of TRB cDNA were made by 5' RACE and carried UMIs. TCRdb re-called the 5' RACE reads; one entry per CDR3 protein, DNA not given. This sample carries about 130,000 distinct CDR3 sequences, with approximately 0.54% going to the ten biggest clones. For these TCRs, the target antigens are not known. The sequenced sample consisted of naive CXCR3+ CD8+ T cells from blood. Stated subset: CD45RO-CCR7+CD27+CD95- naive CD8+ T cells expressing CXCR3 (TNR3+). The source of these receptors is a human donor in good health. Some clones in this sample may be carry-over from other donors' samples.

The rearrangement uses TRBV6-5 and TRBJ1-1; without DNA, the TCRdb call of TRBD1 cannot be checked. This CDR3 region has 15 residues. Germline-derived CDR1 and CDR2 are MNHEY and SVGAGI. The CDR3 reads CASSSSTGVITEAFF.

CDR3: CSVEVQQKETQYF. V and J are TRBV29-1 and TRBJ2-5. CDR1 and CDR2 (germline): SQVTM, ANQGSEA. This CDR3 region has 13 residues.

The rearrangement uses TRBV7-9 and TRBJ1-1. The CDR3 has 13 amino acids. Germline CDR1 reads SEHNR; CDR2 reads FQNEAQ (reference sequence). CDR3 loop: CASTNGMGTEAFF. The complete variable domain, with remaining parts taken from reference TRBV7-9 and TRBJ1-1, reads DTGVSQNPRHKITKRGQNVTFRCDPISEHNRLYWYRQTLGQGPEFLTYFQNEAQLEKSRLLSDRFSAERPKGSFSTLEIQRTEQGDSAMYLCASTNGMGTEAFFGQGTRLTVV.

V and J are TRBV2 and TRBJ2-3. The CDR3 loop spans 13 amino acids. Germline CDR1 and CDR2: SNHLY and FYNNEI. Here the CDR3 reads CASSEGTPDTQYF.

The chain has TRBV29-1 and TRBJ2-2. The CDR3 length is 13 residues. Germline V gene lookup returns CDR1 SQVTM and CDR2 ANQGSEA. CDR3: CSGLFSNTGELFF.

The CDR3 protein is CASSYSGWREDTGELFF. The J gene is TRBJ2-2, the V gene TRBV6-6; TCRdb designates TRBD2, a call that cannot be tested without DNA. The CDR3 is made up of 17 amino acids. CDR1 is MNHNY and CDR2 is SVGAGI in the germline V gene (reference sequence).

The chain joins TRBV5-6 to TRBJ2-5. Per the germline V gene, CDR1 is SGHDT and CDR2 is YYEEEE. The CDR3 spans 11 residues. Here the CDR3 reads CASSGRDPEYF. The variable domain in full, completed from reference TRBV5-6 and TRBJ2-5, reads DAGVTQSPTHLIKTRGQQVTLRCSPKSGHDTVSWYQQALGQGPQFIFQYYEEEERQRGNFPDRFSGHQFPNYSSELNVNALLLGDSALYLCASSGRDPEYFGPGTRLLVL.

The CDR3 sequence is CASSPSGLRDEKLFF. The chain uses TRBV4-3 and TRBJ1-4; with no DNA, the TCRdb D assignment of TRBD1 cannot be verified. Looked up from germline, CDR1 is LGHNA and CDR2 is YSLEER. The CDR3 runs 15 residues.

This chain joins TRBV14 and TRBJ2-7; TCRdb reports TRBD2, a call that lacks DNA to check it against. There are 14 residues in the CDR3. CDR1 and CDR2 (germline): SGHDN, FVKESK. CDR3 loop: CASSQDHSGGEQYF.

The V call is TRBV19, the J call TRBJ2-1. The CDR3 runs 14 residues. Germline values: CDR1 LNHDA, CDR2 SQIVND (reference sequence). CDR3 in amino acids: CASSYKSSYNEQFF.

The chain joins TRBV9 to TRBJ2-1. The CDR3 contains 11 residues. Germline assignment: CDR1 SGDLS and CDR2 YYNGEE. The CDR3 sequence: CASSVTGEQFF.

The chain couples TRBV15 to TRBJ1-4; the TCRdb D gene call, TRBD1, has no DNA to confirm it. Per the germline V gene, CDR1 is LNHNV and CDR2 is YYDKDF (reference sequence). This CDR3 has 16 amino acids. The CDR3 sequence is CATSAGQGAFGEKLFF.

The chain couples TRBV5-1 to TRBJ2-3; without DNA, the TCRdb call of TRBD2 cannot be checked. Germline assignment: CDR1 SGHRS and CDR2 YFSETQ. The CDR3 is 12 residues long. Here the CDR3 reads CASSILGDTQYF.

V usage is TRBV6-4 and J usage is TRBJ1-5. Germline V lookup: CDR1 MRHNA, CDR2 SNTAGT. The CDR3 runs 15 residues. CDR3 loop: CASSEVEGSNQPQHF.

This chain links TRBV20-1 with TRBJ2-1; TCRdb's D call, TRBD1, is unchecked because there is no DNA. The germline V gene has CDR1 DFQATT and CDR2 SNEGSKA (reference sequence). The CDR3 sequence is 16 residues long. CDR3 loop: CSARGSGTGGGYEQFF.

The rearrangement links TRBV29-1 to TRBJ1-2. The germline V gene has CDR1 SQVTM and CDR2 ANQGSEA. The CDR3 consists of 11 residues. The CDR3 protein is CSVVGGADYTF.

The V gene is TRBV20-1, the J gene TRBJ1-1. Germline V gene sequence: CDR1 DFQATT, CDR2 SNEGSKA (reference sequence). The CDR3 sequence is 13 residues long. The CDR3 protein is CSAGGTGHTEAFF.